This is a list of T cell receptor beta chains from one sample in a study of cytomegalovirus exposure and HLA in healthy donors. Method: immunoSEQ multiplex PCR; TCRdb's copy keeps in-frame clones and lacks some. Found here are under 110,000 clones, approximately 80% of them singletons; the top ten hold roughly 3.7%. The sequenced sample was PBMCs. Receptors originate from a man in his 60s in good health and CMV-seronegative. Both conserved end residues are part of each CDR3.

j_call v_call cdr3_aa
TRBJ2-1 TRBV15 CATSRPAGNEQFF
TRBJ2-2 TRBV27 CASGLSGTGGLRELFF
TRBJ1-5 TRBV30 CAWSRTGNNQPQHF
TRBJ2-1 TRBV19 CASARPSRGNEQFF
TRBJ1-1 TRBV7-9 CASSSLPGIRGTEAFF
TRBJ2-7 TRBV5-4 CASSLSGYRNEQYF
TRBJ2-3 TRBV11-2 CASSLGIGGLQTDTQYF
TRBJ1-2 TRBV9 CASSPGTDLYGYTF
TRBJ1-4 TRBV7-2 CASSGDGQGYEKLFF
TRBJ2-7 TRBV7-9 CASSLRGSPYEQYF
TRBJ2-3 TRBV6-5 CASSPGGTQYF
TRBJ2-5 TRBV5-1 CASSPNPGGGETQYF
TRBJ2-5 TRBV7-6 CASSLASLAQETQYF
TRBJ1-6 TRBV18 CASSPPLVRGSSPLHF
TRBJ1-5 TRBV19 CASSLYPSQPQHF
TRBJ1-2 TRBV19 CASSISGQGIRGYTF
TRBJ1-6 TRBV5-1 CASSFRVGDSPLHF
TRBJ1-5 TRBV11-2 CASSLQGSQPQHF
TRBJ2-2 TRBV5-4 CASSQGTSGGTGELFF
TRBJ1-6 TRBV9 CASSRGQLNSPLHF
TRBJ1-2 TRBV6-6 CASSSVGGGDYGYTF
TRBJ2-7 TRBV5-4 CASSLLVQGTNEQYF
TRBJ1-6 TRBV15 CATSRDRARGVPLHF
TRBJ1-4 TRBV9 CASSSNGQGNEKLFF
TRBJ2-5 TRBV7-2 CASSLAQGRAAQYF
TRBJ1-1 TRBV4-2 CASSQGRGMNTEAFF
TRBJ2-1 TRBV28 CASSLALSSYNEQFF
TRBJ1-6 TRBV10-1 CASFPGEPNSPLHF
TRBJ2-1 TRBV5-1 CASSQDTGGTEQFF
TRBJ2-5 TRBV6-6 CASRKGGQETQYF
TRBJ1-2 TRBV2 CASRMDRDNYGYTF
TRBJ1-2 TRBV25-1 CATLYGRGDGYTF
TRBJ2-3 TRBV7-2 CASSPNTDTQYF
TRBJ1-2 TRBV7-9 CASSQKQGASGYTF
TRBJ1-3 TRBV9 CASSVGQSSGNTIYF
TRBJ2-1 TRBV7-2 CASSLVSGGSYNEQFF
TRBJ2-1 TRBV7-9 CASSLALAGTYNEQFF
TRBJ2-5 TRBV10-3 CAIRTSGEETQYF
TRBJ2-3 TRBV5-1 CASSLLGTSGGVSTDTQYF
TRBJ2-7 TRBV7-2 CASSLRGGGSYEQYF
TRBJ2-5 TRBV15 CATSATRRPREETQYF
TRBJ1-2 TRBV18 CASSPRQTGSYGYTF
TRBJ2-6 TRBV28 CASRTGGSGANVLTF
TRBJ2-3 TRBV11-3 CASSLAQGTQYF
TRBJ2-7 TRBV15 CATSRYKTGSDSKQQYF
TRBJ1-1 TRBV4-2 CASSQGLGQTNTEAFF
TRBJ1-4 TRBV5-6 CASSLAAGATNEKLFF